These 31 T cell receptor beta chains were all obtained from the same sample, sequenced in a study of T cells in pancreatic ductal adenocarcinoma. Surgery without prior neoadjuvant therapy was the treatment of the selected pancreatic ductal adenocarcinoma patients. Data came from immunoSEQ multiplex PCR; TCRdb stores just in-frame clones and leaves some out. The sample lists roughly 20,000 clones, 88% seen once, with around 0.94% in the top ten. Sequencing was done on a sample of PBMCs. The receptors here all came from a human donor with pancreatic ductal adenocarcinoma.

This clone was counted once. The gene calls are TRBV2 and TRBJ1-5; D remains ambiguous. Germline V gene data show CDR1 as SNHLY and CDR2 as FYNNEI. This CDR3 is 13 amino acids long. V gave up 5 bases and J gave up 5 bases, with 10 bases separating them. The CDR3 sequence: CASSYFGDQPQHF. The CDR3 DNA follows: TGTGCCAGCAGTTACTTCGGGGATCAGCCCCAGCATTTT.

This sequence joins TRBV7-8 and TRBJ2-2; 8 nucleotides align to TRBD1. The CDR3 is 15 amino acids. The V gene end was trimmed by 4 bases and the J gene end by 5 bases; junction bases not matched to a gene: 6. Germline values: CDR1 SGHVS, CDR2 FQNEAQ. The CDR3 protein is CASSYKDRGTGELFF. The DNA for the CDR3 is TGTGCCAGCAGCTACAAAGACAGGGGAACCGGGGAGCTGTTTTTT.

J is TRBJ2-1 and V is TRBV5-1; 8 nucleotides match TRBD1. Germline loops: CDR1 SGHRS, CDR2 YFSETQ. The CDR3 consists of 15 residues. The V and J ends lost 4 bases and 1 base, in that order; junction bases with no gene match: 4. CDR3 protein: CASSLDRGSYNEQFF. Here the CDR3 DNA reads TGCGCCAGCAGCCTTGACAGGGGTTCCTACAATGAGCAGTTCTTC. Supplemented by reference TRBV5-1 and TRBJ2-1, the full variable domain reads KAGVTQTPRYLIKTRGQQVTLSCSPISGHRSVSWYQQTPGQGLQFLFEYFSETQRNKGNFPGRFSGRQFSNSRSEMNVSTLELGDSALYLCASSLDRGSYNEQFFGPGTRLTVL.

The V and J genes are TRBV7-6 and TRBJ2-1; tentatively, D is TRBD1 (5 bases). The CDR3 covers 17 residues. Trimming cost V 1 base and J 1 base, with 14 bases left between them. CDR1 SGHVS and CDR2 FNYEAQ come from the germline V gene. This chain's CDR3 is CASSLGSGQGSYNEQFF. DNA of the CDR3: TGTGCCAGCAGCTTAGGAAGTGGCCAGGGTTCCTACAATGAGCAGTTCTTC.

The chain is built from TRBV10-3 and TRBJ2-3; 10 nucleotides match TRBD1. This CDR3 region has 14 residues. J lost 6 bases, V lost 7 bases, and 7 bases had no gene match. Germline V CDR1 and CDR2: ENHRY, SYGVKD. The CDR3 sequence is CAITSTGGGDTQYF. The CDR3 bases are TGTGCCATCACCTCGACAGGGGGCGGTGATACGCAGTATTTT.

The chain joins TRBV2 to TRBJ1-1; perhaps TRBD1 as D (5 bases). This CDR3 region has 13 residues. From germline, CDR1 is SNHLY and CDR2 FYNNEI. Trimming removed 6 bases from V and 4 bases from J, with 12 bases in between. The CDR3 is CASSSSGGTEAFF. CDR3 bases: TGTGCCAGCAGCTCGTCGGGGGGCACTGAAGCTTTCTTT.

There are a few counts of this clone. The chain couples TRBV4-3 to TRBJ2-2, with D possibly TRBD1 on 6 matching bases. The length of the CDR3 is 15 residues. Trimming removed 2 bases at V and 4 bases at J, with 11 bases between. The germline gives CDR1 LGHNA, CDR2 YSLEER. The CDR3 is CASSQLTGTTGELFF. DNA of the CDR3: TGCGCCAGCAGCCAACTCACAGGGACCACCGGGGAGCTGTTTTTT.

The chain recombines TRBV5-1 with TRBJ2-3; TRBD1 aligns across 7 bases. Losses at the gene ends were 4 bases for V and 0 bases for J; bases not matched to a gene: 8. Germline-derived CDR1 and CDR2 are SGHRS and YFSETQ. This CDR3 is built from 16 residues. The CDR3 coding sequence is TGCGCCAGCAGCAACCGACAGGGAATAAGCACAGATACGCAGTATTTT. Translation gives CASSNRQGISTDTQYF.

This clone was seen a handful of times. This sequence joins TRBV9 and TRBJ1-1, with a weak D call TRBD1 (5 bases). This CDR3 spans 16 amino acids. V gave up 4 bases and J gave up 6 bases, with 22 bases separating them. The germline CDR1 and CDR2 sequences are SGDLS and YYNGEE. The CDR3 reads CASSRMLAGSGAEAFF. CDR3 DNA: TGTGCCAGCAGCCGGATGCTGGCTGGGTCGGGGGCTGAAGCTTTCTTT. The entire variable domain, with the rest obtained from reference TRBV9 and TRBJ1-1, is as follows: DSGVTQTPKHLITATGQRVTLRCSPRSGDLSVYWYQQSLDQGLQFLIQYYNGEERAKGNILERFSAQQFPDLHSELNLSSLELGDSALYFCASSRMLAGSGAEAFFGQGTRLTVV.

The genes are TRBV19 and TRBJ2-2, with 7 bases identical to TRBD1. V lost 5 bases to trimming and J lost 4 bases; unmatched junction nucleotides: 13. The V gene's germline CDR1 is LNHDA and CDR2 SQIVND (reference sequence). This CDR3 is built from 17 residues. The CDR3 DNA follows: TGTGCCAGTAGTCATAGGTTGACAGGGTCGGGCACCGGGGAGCTGTTTTTT. Its translation: CASSHRLTGSGTGELFF.

The chain is built from TRBV28 and TRBJ1-2; TRBD1 agrees at 7 bases. This CDR3 is 13 amino acids long. The trim removed 3 bases at V and 2 bases at J, leaving 0 bases unmatched. Germline V CDR1 and CDR2: MDHEN, SYDVKM. DNA for the CDR3: TGTGCCAGCAGTTTGGACAGGAACTATGGCTACACCTTC. Amino acids: CASSLDRNYGYTF.

The chain uses TRBV6-4 and TRBJ2-1; tentative D call: TRBD1 (6 bases). Trimming took 4 bases from V and 3 from J, leaving 7 bases between them. Per germline, CDR1 MRHNA and CDR2 SNTAGT. The CDR3 contains 13 residues. The CDR3 is CASSGGLYNEQFF. For the CDR3, the DNA is TGTGCCAGCAGTGGGGGGCTCTACAATGAGCAGTTCTTC.

V gene TRBV27 combines with J gene TRBJ2-6; D is undetermined. V lost 5 bases and J 0 bases, leaving 8 bases between the germline ends. The V gene's germline CDR1 is MNHEY and CDR2 SMNVEV (reference sequence). The CDR3 is 15 amino acids. The CDR3 DNA reads TGTGCCAGCAGTCTCAGACTCTCTGGGGCCAACGTCCTGACTTTC. It translates to CASSLRLSGANVLTF.

This clone has just one count. The genes are TRBV7-2 and TRBJ2-1, with 9 bases identical to TRBD2. Germline V CDR1 and CDR2: SGHTA, FQGNSA. The CDR3 has 15 residues. The junction had 1 base not matched to a gene; V was cut back by 1 base and J by 3 bases. The CDR3: CASSLERGVYNEQFF. The CDR3 region has the DNA TGTGCCAGCAGCTTAGAGCGGGGGGTCTACAATGAGCAGTTCTTC.

This chain uses TRBV30 with TRBJ1-1; 11 positions match TRBD1. CDR3 length equals 14 residues. From germline, CDR1 is GTSNPN and CDR2 SVGIG (reference sequence). CDR3 sequence (DNA): TGTGCGCAACGCGGGGACAGGGGGGACACTGAAGCTTTCTTT. The encoded protein is CAQRGDRGDTEAFF.

This chain links TRBV28 with TRBJ1-1; TRBD1 might be the D (6 bases). Germline assignment: CDR1 MDHEN and CDR2 SYDVKM. The CDR3 loop spans 13 amino acids. Trimming cost V 8 bases and J 1 base, with 11 bases left between them. CDR3 coding DNA: TGTGCCAGCGTGGGGGCGGGGAACACTGAAGCTTTCTTT. As protein: CASVGAGNTEAFF.

The chain joins TRBV9 to TRBJ2-1; 7 bases are shared with TRBD1. The CDR3 consists of 13 residues. CDR1 is SGDLS and CDR2 is YYNGEE in the germline V gene. J gave up 6 bases and V 3 bases, and 3 bases lay outside the gene matches. In DNA, the CDR3 is TGTGCCAGCAGCGAACAGGGGATCAATGAGCAGTTCTTC. This gives the protein CASSEQGINEQFF.

The genes are TRBV29-1 and TRBJ2-1, with D maybe TRBD2 (6 bases). The V gene lost 1 base and the J gene lost 0 bases, with 7 bases spanning the gap. The CDR3 runs 14 residues. Germline CDR1 and CDR2: SQVTM and ANQGSEA. CDR3 sequence reads: CSVEVGGSYNEQFF. The CDR3 coding sequence is TGCAGCGTTGAAGTGGGGGGCTCCTACAATGAGCAGTTCTTC.

This clone has just one count. V gene TRBV6-5 combines with J gene TRBJ1-6; a weak D match, TRBD1 (6 bases). CDR3 length: 13 amino acids. Trimming cost V 6 bases and J 7 bases, with 10 bases left between them. Germline lookup yields CDR1 MNHEY and CDR2 SVGAGI. The CDR3 DNA is TGTGCCAGCAGAGCAGGGGAAAATTCACCCCTCCACTTT. Protein sequence: CASRAGENSPLHF.

The chain carries TRBV4-3 and TRBJ2-1, with 7 bases identical to TRBD1. Trimming removed 0 bases from V and 4 bases from J; junction bases left unmatched: 9. CDR3 length: 17 residues. Germline values: CDR1 LGHNA, CDR2 YSLEER. CDR3 nucleotides: TGCGCCAGCAGCCAAGATGTAGGGGACAGCTATTACAATGAGCAGTTCTTC. Translation gives CASSQDVGDSYYNEQFF.

The gene calls are TRBV2 and TRBJ1-4; 9 bases are a match to TRBD1. Looked up from germline, CDR1 is SNHLY and CDR2 is FYNNEI. The CDR3 extends over 14 amino acids. V shed 3 bases, J shed 10 bases, and the junction held 6 bases outside the gene matches. CDR3 loop: CASSETGGKGKLFF. As DNA, the CDR3 is TGTGCCAGCAGTGAGACAGGGGGAAAGGGAAAACTGTTTTTT.

The chain joins TRBV5-6 to TRBJ1-1; D gene ambiguous. CDR1 SGHDT and CDR2 YYEEEE come from the germline V gene. CDR3 size: 12 residues. V shed 0 bases and J shed 9 bases, with 9 bases lying between them. The CDR3 spells CASSLAGKKAFF. CDR3 coding DNA: TGTGCCAGCAGCTTGGCCGGGAAGAAAGCTTTCTTT.

This chain uses TRBV19 with TRBJ2-7; TRBD2 is a possible D gene (6 bases). The germline V and J ends were trimmed by 2 bases and 4 bases, with 12 bases remaining between them. Per the germline V gene, CDR1 is LNHDA and CDR2 is SQIVND (reference sequence). The CDR3 runs to 14 residues. The CDR3 nucleotides read TGTGCCAGTAGTATACCGGGGGAGACGTACGAGCAGTACTTC. It is translated as CASSIPGETYEQYF.

The chain has TRBV30 and TRBJ1-1, with TRBD1 matching 7 bases. The J segment lost 5 bases and the V segment lost 4 bases, leaving 10 bases of the junction unmatched. Germline assignment: CDR1 GTSNPN and CDR2 SVGIG (reference sequence). The CDR3 has 14 amino acids. The CDR3 region is CAWNPTGKGTEAFF. As DNA, the CDR3 is TGTGCCTGGAACCCGACAGGGAAAGGGACTGAAGCTTTCTTT.

The gene calls are TRBV29-1 and TRBJ1-4, with TRBD1 as a possible D gene (6 bases). The CDR3 spans 15 residues. Per germline, CDR1 SQVTM and CDR2 ANQGSEA. V was pared by 4 bases and J by 2 bases, with 14 bases between. This chain's CDR3 is CSVVMGATTNEKLFF. The CDR3 DNA sequence: TGCAGCGTTGTTATGGGGGCGACGACTAATGAAAAACTGTTTTTT. Combining the CDR3 with reference TRBV29-1 and TRBJ1-4 gives the whole variable domain SAVISQKPSRDICQRGTSLTIQCQVDSQVTMMFWYRQQPGQSLTLIATANQGSEATYESGFVIDKFPISRPNLTFSTLTVSNMSPEDSSIYLCSVVMGATTNEKLFFGSGTQLSVL.

The chain is built from TRBV11-1 and TRBJ2-3; 7 bases align to TRBD1. Germline trimming cut 4 bases from V and 6 bases from J; bases unmatched to any gene: 10. This CDR3 has 15 amino acids. The germline CDR1 and CDR2 sequences are SGHAT and FQDESV (reference sequence). CDR3 protein: CASSSGRGGDDTQYF. The CDR3 DNA reads as TGTGCCAGCAGCTCAGGGAGAGGGGGCGATGATACGCAGTATTTT.

In this sample, this clone turned up once. This chain connects TRBV6-5 to TRBJ1-3, with 7 bases lining up with TRBD1. CDR3 length: 15 residues. The trim removed 0 bases at V and 4 bases at J, leaving 3 bases unmatched. CDR1 is MNHEY and CDR2 is SVGAGI in the germline V gene. The CDR3 nucleotides are TGTGCCAGCAGTTACTCACAGGACAGGGGAAACACCATATATTTT. Translating it yields CASSYSQDRGNTIYF.

This chain links TRBV7-2 with TRBJ1-2, with 9 bases matching TRBD1. After removal of 6 bases from V and 6 bases from J, the junction contained 5 bases not matched to a gene. The length of the CDR3 is 13 residues. Germline V gene data show CDR1 as SGHTA and CDR2 as FQGNSA. CDR3 in DNA: TGTGCCAGCAGTACCACAGGGGGCAATGGCTACACCTTC. Its translation: CASSTTGGNGYTF. Looking up the rest from reference TRBV7-2 and TRBJ1-2 gives the full variable domain: GAGVSQSPSNKVTEKGKDVELRCDPISGHTALYWYRQSLGQGLEFLIYFQGNSAPDKSGLPSDRFSAERTGGSVSTLTIQRTQQEDSAVYLCASSTTGGNGYTFGSGTRLTVV.

A single count supports this clone. CDR3 protein: CASSFRLTGANYGYTF. Here the CDR3 DNA reads TGTGCCAGCAGTTTTCGGTTGACCGGGGCTAACTATGGCTACACCTTC. The rearrangement joins TRBV28 to TRBJ1-2; D ambiguous. The CDR3 is 16 amino acids. Trimming removed 3 bases from V and 0 bases from J, with 14 bases in between. CDR1 and CDR2 from the germline V gene are MDHEN and SYDVKM.

V is TRBV2 and J is TRBJ2-5; D possibly corresponds to TRBD2 (6 bases). The CDR3 consists of 13 residues. Between the trimmed V and J ends, which lost 4 bases and 2 bases, there was a span of 8 bases. Germline CDR1 reads SNHLY; CDR2 reads FYNNEI. CDR3 DNA sequence: TGTGCCAGCAGTGGGGGGGTACAAGAGACCCAGTACTTC. Encoded protein: CASSGGVQETQYF.

V and J are TRBV7-8 and TRBJ1-6; D gene ambiguous. Looked up from germline, CDR1 is SGHVS and CDR2 is FQNEAQ. The CDR3 has 18 amino acids. V shed 1 base and J shed 2 bases, with 15 bases lying between them. As DNA, the CDR3 is TGTGCCAGCAGCTTAGGGGATGGTAGGAGGGCCTATAATTCACCCCTCCACTTT. Protein: CASSLGDGRRAYNSPLHF.